This entry lists 28 T cell receptor beta chains sequenced from one sample in a study of CD8 T cells in ankylosing spondylitis. Regarding the study as a whole: It appeared that ankylosing spondylitis blood was characterized by a TCR beta motif of several highly homologous variants.

These receptors have no known antigen. TCRdb called the 5' RACE reads again in MiXCR, with one record for every CDR3 protein. In the table there are 750,000 to 850,000 distinct CDR3 sequences, 12% of which are singletons. The specimen sequenced was blood, either unsorted or a sorted T cell fraction (not recorded which). The receptors here all came from a male donor with ankylosing spondylitis.

This clonotype was seen a single time. The CDR3 DNA follows: TGCAGTGCTAGCTCCCTGGGACGGGGCCGCTCAGATACGCAGTATTTT. This encodes CSASSLGRGRSDTQYF. The genes are TRBV20-1 and TRBJ2-3; the D gene could be TRBD1 or TRBD2 (5 bases each). This CDR3 has 16 residues. Germline V gene data show CDR1 as DFQATT and CDR2 as SNEGSKA (reference sequence). Trimming shortened V by 3 bases and J by 4 bases, and 20 bases separated the two germline ends.

Many counts were recorded for this clonotype. CDR3 sequence: CASSYRNRGSNGDTQYF. CDR3 bases: TGCGCCAGCAGCTACAGGAACAGGGGGTCCAACGGAGATACGCAGTATTTT. The chain joins TRBV5-1 to TRBJ2-3; 8 bases agree with TRBD1. In germline, CDR1 is SGHRS, CDR2 YFSETQ. This CDR3 spans 17 amino acids. V lost 3 bases to trimming and J lost 5 bases; unmatched junction nucleotides: 14. Variable domain in full (rest from reference TRBV5-1 and TRBJ2-3): KAGVTQTPRYLIKTRGQQVTLSCSPISGHRSVSWYQQTPGQGLQFLFEYFSETQRNKGNFPGRFSGRQFSNSRSEMNVSTLELGDSALYLCASSYRNRGSNGDTQYFGPGTRLTVL.

The rearrangement links TRBV20-1 to TRBJ2-3; 7 bases line up with TRBD1. Looked up from germline, CDR1 is DFQATT and CDR2 is SNEGSKA (reference sequence). The CDR3 runs to 14 residues. The trim removed 5 bases at V and 2 bases at J, leaving 7 bases unmatched. DNA for the CDR3: TGCAGTGCTGCGCCCGGGACAGACACAGATACGCAGTATTTT. Its translation: CSAAPGTDTDTQYF.

The V gene is TRBV7-2, the J gene TRBJ1-1; possible D gene TRBD1, 5 bases. V dropped 5 bases and J dropped 1 base, with 20 bases sitting between them. CDR3 length: 17 amino acids. Germline CDR1 is SGHTA and CDR2 is FQGNSA. CDR3 nucleotides: TGTGCCAGCAGCCCCGTTATAGTGGGACGGGGGAACACTGAAGCTTTCTTT. This codes for CASSPVIVGRGNTEAFF.

In its sample, this clonotype was seen many times. The chain couples TRBV20-1 to TRBJ2-4; the D is unclear. CDR3 length equals 15 residues. Germline assignment: CDR1 DFQATT and CDR2 SNEGSKA (reference sequence). V shed 0 bases and J shed 3 bases, with 12 bases lying between them. The CDR3 sequence is CSARDAGRVKNIQYF. Written as DNA, the CDR3 is TGCAGTGCTAGAGACGCCGGCCGGGTCAAAAACATTCAGTACTTC.

The chain is built from TRBV7-6 and TRBJ2-2, with TRBD2 matching over 7 bases. This CDR3 comprises 16 residues. Looked up from germline, CDR1 is SGHVS and CDR2 is FNYEAQ. The V and J ends lost 5 bases and 6 bases, in that order; junction bases with no gene match: 12. CDR3 DNA: TGTGCCAGCAGCCAGTTGCGGGAGTTCGGTGCCGGGGAGCTGTTTTTT. This encodes CASSQLREFGAGELFF.

The V call is TRBV15, the J call TRBJ2-3; 8 bases match TRBD2. The V gene's germline CDR1 is LNHNV and CDR2 YYDKDF (reference sequence). V trimming: 1 base; J trimming: 2 bases; junction bases outside the gene matches: 14. The CDR3 spans 19 residues. As DNA, the CDR3 is TGTGCCACCAGCAGAGGATTCAATATCGGGAGGGCGAACACAGATACGCAGTATTTT. Its translation is CATSRGFNIGRANTDTQYF.

This clonotype has more than one count but fewer than ten. The chain uses TRBV27 and TRBJ1-6; D unclear. Germline V gene data show CDR1 as MNHEY and CDR2 as SMNVEV (reference sequence). Trimming cost V 3 bases and J 9 bases, with 6 bases left between them. The CDR3 consists of 12 residues. For the CDR3, the DNA is TGTGCCAGCAGTTTGAGGCGTTCACCCCTCCACTTT. As protein: CASSLRRSPLHF.

There are many counts of this clonotype. The rearrangement uses TRBV28 and TRBJ2-7; D is uncertain. The V gene's germline CDR1 is MDHEN and CDR2 SYDVKM. The CDR3 runs to 13 residues. Deletions cut 6 bases from V and 4 bases from J, with 13 bases between. The CDR3 nucleotides are TGTGCCAGCAGCGCGACTCCCCATTACGAGCAGTACTTC. It translates to CASSATPHYEQYF. The whole variable domain, remainder taken from reference TRBV28 and TRBJ2-7, is DVKVTQSSRYLVKRTGEKVFLECVQDMDHENMFWYRQDPGLGLRLIYFSYDVKMKEKGDIPEGYSVSREKKERFSLILESASTNQTSMYLCASSATPHYEQYFGPGTRLTVT.

Ten or more counts support this clonotype. J is TRBJ1-2 and V is TRBV4-3, with unresolved D. V lost 1 base and J 2 bases, leaving 14 bases between the germline ends. The CDR3 loop spans 16 amino acids. The germline V gene has CDR1 LGHNA and CDR2 YSLEER. DNA for the CDR3: TGCGCCAGCAGCCAAGTCACAGAACCTGAGAACTATGGCTACACCTTC. The encoded protein is CASSQVTEPENYGYTF.

The chain carries TRBV6-2 or TRBV6-3 and TRBJ2-5, with 8 bases identical to TRBD1. CDR1 and CDR2 (germline): MNHEY, SVGEGT. The CDR3 is made up of 16 amino acids. V was clipped by 1 base and J by 3 bases; unmatched bases: 7. As DNA, the CDR3 is TGTGCCAGCAGTTACTTGGCAGGGGGCCTTGAAGAGACCCAGTACTTC. Protein sequence: CASSYLAGGLEETQYF.

This clonotype was seen a few times. The J gene is TRBJ2-5, the V gene TRBV20-1; D may be TRBD1 or TRBD2 (5 bases each). V was cut by 0 bases and J by 0 bases, with 8 bases left in between. From germline, CDR1 is DFQATT and CDR2 SNEGSKA (reference sequence). CDR3 length: 14 amino acids. In DNA, the CDR3 is TGCAGTGCTAGAGATATGGGGGACCAAGAGACCCAGTACTTC. This encodes CSARDMGDQETQYF.

V and J are TRBV9 and TRBJ1-4; possibly TRBD1 for D (5 bases). Germline CDR1 reads SGDLS; CDR2 reads YYNGEE. V lost 2 bases, J lost 2 bases, and 10 bases lay in between. This CDR3 region has 15 residues. The CDR3 DNA is TGTGCCAGCAGCGTTGCGGGACGGACTAATGAAAAACTGTTTTTT. This sequence encodes CASSVAGRTNEKLFF.

On this clonotype itself: One end of the junction varies from germline; a read error may be responsible. The CDR3 protein is CASSTRMDNHPQHF. CDR3 coding DNA: TGTGCCAGCAGTACCCGGATGGACAATCATCCCCAGCATTTT. V is TRBV6-2 or TRBV6-3 and J is TRBJ1-5; D may be TRBD1 (5 bases). This CDR3 contains 14 residues. Germline V CDR1 and CDR2: MNHEY, SVGEGT.

The V call is TRBV28, the J call TRBJ1-2; the D gene is possibly TRBD1 (5 bases). Germline V gene sequence: CDR1 MDHEN, CDR2 SYDVKM. The CDR3 has 14 residues. V was trimmed by 3 bases and J by 4 bases, leaving 12 bases between them. The CDR3 DNA sequence: TGTGCCAGCAGTTTGGGACCTAGGACCTATGGCTACACCTTC. Translation: CASSLGPRTYGYTF.

The rearrangement joins TRBV4-2 to TRBJ2-7, with 7 bases aligning to TRBD2. Germline CDR1 is LGHNA and CDR2 is YNFKEQ. V was clipped by 8 bases and J by 0 bases; unmatched bases: 13. The CDR3 runs 16 residues. CDR3 coding DNA: TGTGCCAGCGCTCGCAAAGGCAGCGGGAACTCCTACGAGCAGTACTTC. Translating it yields CASARKGSGNSYEQYF.

As regards this clonotype: A junction boundary mismatches the germline segment, possibly from a read error. The chain uses TRBV2 and TRBJ1-1, with 10 bases aligning to TRBD1. Germline assignment: CDR1 SNHLY and CDR2 FYNNEI. The CDR3 runs 14 residues. Here the CDR3 DNA reads TGTGCCAGCAGCCACGGACAGGGGGAAACTGAAGCTTCCTTT. This gives the protein CASSHGQGETEASF.

The chain employs TRBV5-1 and TRBJ2-6; TRBD1 aligns across 7 bases. The CDR3 loop spans 17 amino acids. The germline CDR1 and CDR2 sequences are SGHRS and YFSETQ. The V segment lost 2 bases and the J segment 0 bases; nucleotides outside the gene matches: 5. This chain's CDR3 is CASSLTGVHSGANVLTF. The DNA for the CDR3 is TGCGCCAGCAGCTTAACAGGGGTACACTCTGGGGCCAACGTCCTGACTTTC.

About this clonotype itself: A read error may account for a junction end that differs from germline. V and J are TRBV7-2 and TRBJ2-4, with D perhaps TRBD1 (5 bases). Germline CDR1 SGHTA, CDR2 FQGNSA. The CDR3 runs to 13 residues. The CDR3 DNA is TGTCCCAGCAGCTTAGGGGTCTCGGGCATTCAGTACTTC. Amino acid sequence: CPSSLGVSGIQYF.

This clonotype was recorded a few times. The CDR3 sequence is CASSQVRVIGELFF. The CDR3 DNA sequence: TGTGCCAGCAGCCAAGTGAGGGTGATCGGGGAGCTGTTTTTT. The chain is built from TRBV4-2 and TRBJ2-2; a possible D gene is TRBD2 (5 bases). The germline V gene has CDR1 LGHNA and CDR2 YNFKEQ. The CDR3 is made up of 14 amino acids. Trimming removed 1 base from V and 7 bases from J, with 10 bases in between.

The chain carries TRBV6-1 and TRBJ2-5; perhaps TRBD1 as D (5 bases). The germline V and J ends were trimmed by 3 bases and 3 bases, with 14 bases remaining between them. CDR1 is MNHNS and CDR2 is SASEGT in the germline V gene. The CDR3 loop spans 15 amino acids. The DNA of the CDR3 is TGTGCCAGCAGTGACGCAGGGCGAGGAAAAGAGACCCAGTACTTC. It is translated as CASSDAGRGKETQYF.

The DNA for the CDR3 is TGTGCCAGCAGCTCCCTAGGGGGAGGGCCTGGCGAGCAGTACTTC. Translation gives CASSSLGGGPGEQYF. The chain couples TRBV7-2 to TRBJ2-7; TRBD2 might be the D (7 bases). Looked up from germline, CDR1 is SGHTA and CDR2 is FQGNSA. The CDR3 has 15 amino acids. The V gene lost 4 bases and the J gene lost 6 bases, with 19 bases spanning the gap.

This clonotype was seen more than once but under ten times. At one end the junction does not follow the germline gene, possibly because of a read error. The V and J genes are TRBV6-5 and TRBJ1-5; 7 bases agree with TRBD1. The germline V gene encodes CDR1 MNHEY and CDR2 SVGAGI. The length of the CDR3 is 13 residues. CDR3 loop: CASTYRGNQPQHF. CDR3 nucleotide sequence: TGTGCCAGCACTTACAGGGGTAATCAGCCCCAGCATTTT.

This clonotype has more than one count but fewer than ten. The chain is built from TRBV18 and TRBJ2-3, with 12 bases matching TRBD2. V shed 3 bases and J 9 bases; nucleotides not matched to a gene: 10. This CDR3 has 16 residues. Germline-derived CDR1 and CDR2 are KGHSH and LQKENI. CDR3 nucleotide sequence: TGTGCCAGCTCACCTAGGACTAGCGGGGCCGGGTGGACGCAGTATTTT. This codes for CASSPRTSGAGWTQYF. Using reference TRBV18 and TRBJ2-3 for the parts outside the CDR3, the full variable domain is NAGVMQNPRHLVRRRGQEARLRCSPMKGHSHVYWYRQLPEEGLKFMVYLQKENIIDESGMPKERFSAEFPKEGPSILRIQQVVRGDSAAYFCASSPRTSGAGWTQYFGPGTRLTVL.

In regard to this clonotype: Given the absence of the conserved phenylalanine or tryptophan at the CDR3 end, a read error is likely. J is TRBJ1-1 and V is TRBV4-3; D gene ambiguous. Germline CDR1 reads LGHNA; CDR2 reads YSLEER. This CDR3 is 12 amino acids long. V was shortened by 7 bases and J by 1 base, with 7 bases between the two germline ends. The CDR3 spells CASNDKNTEAFY. CDR3 DNA: TGCGCCAGCAACGATAAGAACACTGAAGCTTTCTAT.

The CDR3 loop is CASSRNRVDEQFF. In nucleotides, the CDR3 is TGCGCCAGCAGCCGTAACAGGGTTGATGAGCAGTTCTTC. The V call is TRBV5-1, the J call TRBJ2-1; TRBD1 might be the D (6 bases). Trimming pared 4 bases from V and 8 bases from J, leaving 13 bases between. Germline CDR1 SGHRS, CDR2 YFSETQ. The CDR3 sequence is 13 residues long.

At least ten counts were recorded for this clonotype. The gene calls are TRBV20-1 and TRBJ2-1; 9 bases map to TRBD2. This CDR3 is built from 14 residues. The germline V gene encodes CDR1 DFQATT and CDR2 SNEGSKA (reference sequence). V dropped 6 bases and J dropped 3; count of bases not matched to a gene: 6. The CDR3: CSALSGRFYNEQFF. The CDR3 DNA follows: TGCAGTGCCCTAAGCGGGAGGTTCTACAATGAGCAGTTCTTC.

On this clonotype itself: This may be a read error: a much more frequent sequence differs by one nucleotide. This chain uses TRBV29-1 with TRBJ2-5, with unresolved D. Gene TRBJ2-1 matches the end of the DNA better, so the J call may be wrong. Germline CDR1 and CDR2: SQVTM and ANQGSEA. The CDR3 totals 12 residues. In nucleotides, the CDR3 is TGCAGCGTCCTGAGCATTAGAGAGACCCAGTTCTTC. Its protein is CSVLSIRETQFF.